This TCR beta chain derives from a study of control samples from healthy donors and cancer patients. V was pared by 5 bases and J by 5 bases, with 10 bases between. Germline V gives CDR1 LGHNA, CDR2 YSLEER. This CDR3 has 14 amino acids. Sequenced by immunoSEQ multiplex PCR; TCRdb stores in-frame clones only, minus some. The repertoire holds about 73,000 clones, with roughly 94% as singletons. The sequence was collected from a woman in her thirties or forties in good health. Source material: blood. The V call is TRBV4-3, the J call TRBJ1-6; D is ambiguous. The DNA for the CDR3 is TGCGCCAGCAGCACGGGAGGGAATAATTCACCCCTCCACTTT. Protein sequence: CASSTGGNNSPLHF.